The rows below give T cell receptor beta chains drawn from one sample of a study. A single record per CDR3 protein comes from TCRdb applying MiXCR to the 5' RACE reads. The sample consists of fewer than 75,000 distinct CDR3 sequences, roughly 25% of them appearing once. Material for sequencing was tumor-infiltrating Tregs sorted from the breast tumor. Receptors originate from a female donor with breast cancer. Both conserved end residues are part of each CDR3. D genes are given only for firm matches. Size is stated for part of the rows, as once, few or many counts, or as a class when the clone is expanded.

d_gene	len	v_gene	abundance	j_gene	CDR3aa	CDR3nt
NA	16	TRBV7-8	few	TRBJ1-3	CASSLWKGLSGNTIYF	TGTGCCAGCAGCTTATGGAAAGGGCTCTCTGGAAACACCATATATTTT
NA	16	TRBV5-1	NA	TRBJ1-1	CASSLDTGKMNTEAFF	TGCGCCAGCAGCTTGGATACAGGGAAGATGAACACTGAAGCTTTCTTT
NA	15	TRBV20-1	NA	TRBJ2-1	CSAAMLNGVDNEQFF	TGCAGTGCTGCTATGCTAAACGGCGTCGACAATGAGCAGTTCTTC
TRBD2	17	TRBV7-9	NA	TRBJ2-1	CASSLDGTSGSDNERFF	TGTGCCAGCAGCTTAGATGGGACTAGCGGGAGTGACAATGAGCGGTTCTTC
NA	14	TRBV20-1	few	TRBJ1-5	CSAREAGSYQPQHF	TGCAGTGCTAGAGAAGCGGGCTCCTATCAGCCCCAGCATTTT
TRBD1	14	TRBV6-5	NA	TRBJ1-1	CASRTGVSNTEAFF	TGTGCCAGCAGAACAGGGGTTTCGAACACTGAAGCTTTCTTT
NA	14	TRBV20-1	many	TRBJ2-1	CSIPGHQLNNEQFF	TGCAGTATACCGGGACATCAGTTGAACAATGAGCAGTTCTTC
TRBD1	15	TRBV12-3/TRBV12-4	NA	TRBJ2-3	CASSPDRGPTDTQYF	TGTGCCAGCAGTCCTGACAGGGGGCCCACAGATACGCAGTATTTT
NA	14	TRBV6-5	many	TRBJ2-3	CASSYSGFPDTQYF	TGTGCCAGCAGTTACTCTGGTTTCCCAGATACGCAGTATTTT
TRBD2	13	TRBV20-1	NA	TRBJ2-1	CSAPGLTRNEQFF	TGCAGTGCACCGGGACTAACGAGGAATGAGCAGTTCTTC
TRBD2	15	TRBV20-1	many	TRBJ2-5	CSAFQPTSGGETQYF	TGCAGTGCTTTCCAACCGACTAGCGGGGGAGAGACCCAGTACTTC